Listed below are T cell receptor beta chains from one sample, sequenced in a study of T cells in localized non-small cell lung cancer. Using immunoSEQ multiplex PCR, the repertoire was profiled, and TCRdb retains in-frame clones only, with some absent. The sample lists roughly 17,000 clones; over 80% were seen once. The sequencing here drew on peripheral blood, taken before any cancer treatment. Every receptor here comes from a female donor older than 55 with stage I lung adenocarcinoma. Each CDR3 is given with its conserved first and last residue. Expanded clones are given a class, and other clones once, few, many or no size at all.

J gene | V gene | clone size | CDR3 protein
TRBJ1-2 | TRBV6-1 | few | CASRRLSYGYTF
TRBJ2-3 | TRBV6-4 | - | CASSLQGISTDTQYF
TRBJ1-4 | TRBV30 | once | CAWTNSATNEKLFF
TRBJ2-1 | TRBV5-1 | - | CASSQRLAGGSEQFF
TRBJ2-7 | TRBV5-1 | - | CASSLVGQVYEQYF
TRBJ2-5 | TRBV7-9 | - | CASSLFGGGRETQYF
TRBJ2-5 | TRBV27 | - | CGPGRETQYF
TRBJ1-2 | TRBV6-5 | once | CASSRQGAGYGYTF
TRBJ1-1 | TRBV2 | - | CASRYGGPRTEAFF
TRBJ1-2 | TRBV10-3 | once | CAISESSSYGYTF
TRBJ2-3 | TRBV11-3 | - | CASRGQEADTQYF
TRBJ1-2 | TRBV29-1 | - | CSVVDRTGGYTF
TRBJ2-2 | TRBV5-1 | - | CASSVGTSGVIGELFF
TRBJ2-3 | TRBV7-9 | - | CASSTWDYHTDTQYF
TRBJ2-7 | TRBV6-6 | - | CASSGTGTAFWQYF
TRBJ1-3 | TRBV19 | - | CASSSPSWGTGNTIYF
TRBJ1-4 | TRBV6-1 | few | CASSPRRGEKLFF
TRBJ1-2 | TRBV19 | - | CASSMLPGGGLSNYGYTF
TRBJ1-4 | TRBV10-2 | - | CASSGQLSGKLFF
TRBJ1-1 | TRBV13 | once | CASSPRGQMNTEAFF
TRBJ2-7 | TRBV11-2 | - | CASSLVRGIPTYEQYF
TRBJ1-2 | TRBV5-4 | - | CASSLGTPQYGYTF
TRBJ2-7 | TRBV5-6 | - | CASSWTAGYEQYF
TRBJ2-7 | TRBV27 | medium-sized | CASSQQGVGYEQYF
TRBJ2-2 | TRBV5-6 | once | CASSFLGENTGELFF
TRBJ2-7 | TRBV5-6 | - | CASSPTGTGDEQYF
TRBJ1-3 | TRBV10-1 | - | CASGDSGNTIYF
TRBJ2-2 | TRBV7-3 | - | CASSRNRVGNTGELFF
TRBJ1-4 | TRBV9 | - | CASSIGETNRGEKLFF
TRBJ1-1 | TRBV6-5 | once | CASSYSGGPPEAFF
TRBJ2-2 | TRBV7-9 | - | CASSLTKSGELFF
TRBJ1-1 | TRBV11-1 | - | CASTRGGYTEAFF
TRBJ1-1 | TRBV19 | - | CASSMGWGNTEAFF
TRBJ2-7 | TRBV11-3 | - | CASSLGNRTYEQYF
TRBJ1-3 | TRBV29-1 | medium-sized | CSVEVGVGNTIYF
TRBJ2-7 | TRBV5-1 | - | CASSWGGLATYEQYF
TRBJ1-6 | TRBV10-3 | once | CAISVRDSYNSPLHF
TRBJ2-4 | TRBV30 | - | CAWSVDTGNIQYF
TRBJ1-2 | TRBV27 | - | CASKFSAGKLQYGYTF
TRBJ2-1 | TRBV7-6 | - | CASSLRQNLYNEQFF
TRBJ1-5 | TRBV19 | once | CASSRDVAWQPQHF
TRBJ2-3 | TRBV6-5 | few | CASSYGTGGDTQYF
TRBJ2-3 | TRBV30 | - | CAWSVMGLAGGDKYF
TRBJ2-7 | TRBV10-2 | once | CASMDSFSYEQYF
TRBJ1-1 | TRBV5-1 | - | CASSPGGTEAFF
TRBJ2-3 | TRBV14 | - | CASSQLTGIVSTDTQYF